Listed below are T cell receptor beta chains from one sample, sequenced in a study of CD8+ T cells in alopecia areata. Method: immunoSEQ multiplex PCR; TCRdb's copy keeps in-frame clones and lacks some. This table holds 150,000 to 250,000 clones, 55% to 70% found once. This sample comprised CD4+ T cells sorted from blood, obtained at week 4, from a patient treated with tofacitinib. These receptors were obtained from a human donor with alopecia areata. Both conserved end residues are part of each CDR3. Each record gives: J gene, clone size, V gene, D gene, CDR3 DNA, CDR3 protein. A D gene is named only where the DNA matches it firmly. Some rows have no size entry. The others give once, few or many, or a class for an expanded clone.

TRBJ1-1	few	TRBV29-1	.	TGCAGCGTTGCGGCCGAACAAGCTTTCTTT	CSVAAEQAFF
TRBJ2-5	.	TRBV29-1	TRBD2	TGCAGCGTTGGGCGGGGGGGACAAGAGACCCAGTACTTC	CSVGRGGQETQYF
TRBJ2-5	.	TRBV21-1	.	TGTGCCAGCAGAACCGGGACTAGCGGGGAAGGGGAGACCCAGTACTTC	CASRTGTSGEGETQYF
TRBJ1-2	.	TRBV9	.	TGTGCCAGCAGCGTAGACCAGAATGGCTACACCTTC	CASSVDQNGYTF
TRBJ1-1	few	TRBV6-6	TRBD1	TGTGCCAGCAGTTACCCAGGGGGTGGGATGAACGCTGAAGCTTTCTTT	CASSYPGGGMNAEAFF
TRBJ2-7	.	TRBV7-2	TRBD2	TGTGCCAGCAGCAAACTAGCGGGGGGACTTCCCTACGAGCAGTACTTC	CASSKLAGGLPYEQYF
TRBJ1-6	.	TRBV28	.	TGTGCCAGCAGTATAACTATTTGGGGAGGGTCACCCCTCCACTTT	CASSITIWGGSPLHF
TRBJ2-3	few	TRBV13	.	TGTGCCAGCAACCAGGCACGGGGTGTGGCAGATACGCAGTATTTT	CASNQARGVADTQYF
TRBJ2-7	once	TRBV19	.	TGTGCCAGTAGTATGGAGGAGTCCTACGAGCAGTACTTC	CASSMEESYEQYF
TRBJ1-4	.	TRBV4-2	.	TGTGCCAGCAGCCAAGTTGGACCCGGTAAACTGTTTTTT	CASSQVGPGKLFF
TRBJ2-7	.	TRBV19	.	TGTGCCAGTAGAGGTGTTAGAGGCCCCTACGAGCAGTACTTC	CASRGVRGPYEQYF
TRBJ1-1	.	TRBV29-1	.	TGCAGCGCTCGCGACGCCCCGAACACTGAAGCTTTCTTT	CSARDAPNTEAFF
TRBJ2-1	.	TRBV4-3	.	TGCGCCAGCAGCCAAGAAATGCCGGCATACAATGAGCAGTTCTTC	CASSQEMPAYNEQFF
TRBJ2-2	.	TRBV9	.	TGTGCCAGCAGCGTAGCATGGGACATCGGGGAGCTGTTTTTT	CASSVAWDIGELFF
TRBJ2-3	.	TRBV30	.	TGTGCCTGGAACCCCATGGGGACAGATACGCAGTATTTT	CAWNPMGTDTQYF
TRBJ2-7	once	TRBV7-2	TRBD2	TGTGCCAGCAGCCGGACTAGCGGGGCCACCTACGAGCAGTACTTC	CASSRTSGATYEQYF
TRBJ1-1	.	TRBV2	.	TGTGCCGGCAGTGGGGCCCCCCGGACTGAAGCTTTCTTT	CAGSGAPRTEAFF
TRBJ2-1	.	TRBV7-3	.	TGTGCCAGCAGCCGAGGGGGGCCTAAGCTCTTC	CASSRGGPKLF
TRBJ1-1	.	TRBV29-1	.	TGCAGCGTTGCTGACAGCTTGAACACTGAAGCTTTCTTT	CSVADSLNTEAFF
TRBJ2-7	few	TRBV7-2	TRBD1	TGTGCCAGCAGCGAACAGGGGTCTAGTACCGAGCAGTACTTC	CASSEQGSSTEQYF
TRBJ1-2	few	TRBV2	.	TGTGCCAGCAGTGAATTTGGTGACAACTATGGCTACACCTTC	CASSEFGDNYGYTF
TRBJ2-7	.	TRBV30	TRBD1	TGTGCCTGGAGCGCCGGGACAGTTCCCTACGAGCAGTACTTC	CAWSAGTVPYEQYF
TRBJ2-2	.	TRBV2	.	TGTGCCAGCAGCTTAGAGGGAGTGGAACACCCCTCCGGGGAGCTGTTTTTT	CASSLEGVEHPSGELFF
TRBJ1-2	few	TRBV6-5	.	TGTGCCAGCACGCCGCCGGGGCTGGGTGGCTACACCTTC	CASTPPGLGGYTF
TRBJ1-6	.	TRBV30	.	TGTGCCTGGAGTGTACCCACCGGGTTTTCTAATTCACCCCTCCACTTT	CAWSVPTGFSNSPLHF
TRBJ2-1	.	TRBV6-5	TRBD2	TGTGCCAGCAGTTACGTACTAGCGGGAACCAATGAGCAGTTCTTC	CASSYVLAGTNEQFF
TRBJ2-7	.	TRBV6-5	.	TGTGCCAGCAGTTACCGCAGGGGAGCCTACGAGCAGTACTTC	CASSYRRGAYEQYF
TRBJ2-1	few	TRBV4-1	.	TGCGCCAGCAGCCAAGGCAGGAGCTCCTACAATGAGCAGTTCTTC	CASSQGRSSYNEQFF
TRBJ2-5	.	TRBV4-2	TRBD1	TGTGCCAGCAGCCAAAGGGGACAGGGGGCAGGAGAGACCCAGTACTTC	CASSQRGQGAGETQYF
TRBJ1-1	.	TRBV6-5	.	TGTGCCAGCAGTTACTCGACCGGTGGAGTCACTGAAGCTTTCTTT	CASSYSTGGVTEAFF
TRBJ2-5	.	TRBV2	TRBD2	TGTGCCAGCAGTGAATTCCCCCCCCAAGCGGGGAACCAAGAGACCCAGTACTTC	CASSEFPPQAGNQETQYF
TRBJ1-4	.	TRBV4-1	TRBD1	TGCGCCAGCAGCGATGGGACAGGGCGCAACCGGGGTGAAAAACTGTTTTTT	CASSDGTGRNRGEKLFF
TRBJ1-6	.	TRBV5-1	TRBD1	TGCGCCAGCAGCCAAGGACAGGGACCTAATTCACCCCTCCACTTT	CASSQGQGPNSPLHF
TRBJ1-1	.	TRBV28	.	TGTGCCAGCAGGTCCCAGAACACTGAAGCTTTCTTT	CASRSQNTEAFF
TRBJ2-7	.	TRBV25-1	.	TGTGCCAGCAGTGAATCAAACAGGGCCTACGAGCAGTACTTC	CASSESNRAYEQYF
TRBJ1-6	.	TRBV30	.	TGTGCCTGGAGTGAATCGAGAAATTCACCCCTCCACTTT	CAWSESRNSPLHF
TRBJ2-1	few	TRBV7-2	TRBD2	TGTGCCAGCAGCTTATTTCCCCGGGGGGGGGCCAACACCAATGAGCAGTTCTTC	CASSLFPRGGANTNEQFF
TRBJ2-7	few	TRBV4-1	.	TGCGCCAGCAGCCTGCAATTCTCCTACGAGCAGTACTTC	CASSLQFSYEQYF
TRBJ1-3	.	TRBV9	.	TGTGCCAGCAGCATGCCTCGTGGCTCTGGAAACACCATATATTTT	CASSMPRGSGNTIYF
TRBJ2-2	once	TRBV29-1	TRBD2	TGCAGCGTGTCTAGCGGTGCTGCCGGGGAGCTGTTTTTT	CSVSSGAAGELFF
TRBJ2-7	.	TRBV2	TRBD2	TGTGCCAGCAACCGGGACTACGACTACGAGCAGTACTTC	CASNRDYDYEQYF
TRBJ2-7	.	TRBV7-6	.	TGTGCCAGCAGCTTTAGACCACAGGAGTCCTACGAGCAGTACTTC	CASSFRPQESYEQYF
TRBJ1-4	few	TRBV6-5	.	TGTGCCAGCAGTTACGGGGGCAAGGAAAAACTGTTTTTT	CASSYGGKEKLFF
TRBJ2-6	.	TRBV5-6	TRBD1	TGTGCCAGCAGCTCGGCGGACAGGGTGGCCAACGTCCTGACTTTC	CASSSADRVANVLTF